This T cell receptor (beta chain) was sequenced in a study of glioma-infiltrating T cells after dendritic cell vaccination (dated by TCRdb to about 2016). In the study overall: A cohort of approximately 15 glioblastoma patients from Phase I and II dendritic cell vaccination trials was included, of whom 9 were newly diagnosed and 6 had recurrent disease. Survival after dendritic cell vaccination was correlated with TCR sequencing metrics, including TIL content and tumor-blood repertoire overlap. Patients received autologous tumor lysate-pulsed dendritic cell vaccination between the early 2000s and the early 2010s. The vaccine was prepared from monocyte-derived dendritic cells that were cultured for roughly seven days with IL-4 and GM-CSF and then pulsed overnight with autologous tumor lysate. Three intradermal dendritic cell vaccine injections were administered to patients at biweekly intervals in the arm below the axilla. Deep sequencing of TCR beta CDR3 regions was used to quantify tumor-infiltrating lymphocyte content and compare tumor and blood repertoires in dendritic cell-vaccinated glioblastoma patients.

Points the paper makes about the study in general: After dendritic cell vaccination, a higher estimated pretreatment TIL content predicted longer time to progression and longer overall survival. The three-group TCR overlap response model was characterized as speculative, and prospective validation of the model was stated to be required. TCR clonality showed no direct relationship with survival, which suggests that a diverse polyclonal response may be important. The cohort was small and heterogeneous, and full blood and tumor sets were available for few patients, with initial-recurrent tumor pairs available for even fewer patients.

Using the immunoSEQ assay, TCRB CDR3 regions were amplified from 2 to 2.5 micrograms of genomic DNA, or from all available DNA when less than that was on hand. Multiplex PCR used 60 forward primers for TCR V beta segments and 13 reverse primers for J beta segments. Synthetic control templates were spiked into each sample at limiting dilution to estimate reads per starting template. The Illumina HiSeq System generated sequencing reads of 87 bp. The published analysis was carried out like this. To remove PCR and sequencing errors, closely related sequences were merged with a nearest neighbor algorithm. TCR overlap was defined as the percentage of unique tumor TCR beta sequences that were also found in the peripheral blood of the same patient. Sourced from immuneACCESS, this table was stored by TCRdb with only in-frame sequences that have V and J called. A share of the clones is absent; for the studies checked, an unresolved V gene accounts for under half, and the remainder has no known explanation. V and J calls and clone size are copied from that table; D and trimming were computed from the DNA. In all, the sample holds about 46,000 clones, and about 91% of those were seen once. 5% to 6% of the sample comes from the top ten.

What this sample's time point label stands for: after dendritic cell vaccination, including at tumor progression/relapse. Selection of patients required sufficient residual fresh-frozen tumor tissue and over two years of available survival data. Although molecular status otherwise differed among the glioblastoma patients, no patient had an isocitrate dehydrogenase mutation. PBMC were collected before vaccination, two weeks after the third vaccination, and at tumor progression if progression occurred. The Qiagen DNeasy Blood extraction Kit was used for extraction of genomic DNA. About this clone itself: No cognate antigen has been identified for it. No qualities accompany the bases; no much larger clone lies one base away.

Source: blood, taken after dendritic cell vaccination. The receptor's source is a human donor with glioblastoma.

The base sequence is TGTGCCAGCAGCTCCCCGGGAGGGCCGGAGAATGAGCAGTTCTTC. Translated, it reads CASSSPGGPENEQFF. The rearrangement joined TRBV5-4 to TRBJ2-1; 8 junctional bases match TRBD2. The CDR3 sequence holds 15 residues, the cysteine and phenylalanine included. The read is trimmed to its CDR3 DNA, 45 bases read in frame from base 1. As encoded in the germline V gene (reference sequence), CDR1 is SGHNT while CDR2 is YYREEE. Germline trimming amounts to 3 bases on V and 7 bases on J, with 9 as the count of junction bases outside the gene matches.